A single sample gave rise to the 32 T cell receptor beta chains below, sequenced in a study of cytomegalovirus exposure and HLA in healthy donors. In the PCR, 60 Vbeta and 13 Jbeta primers were used. Clones were sequenced by immunoSEQ multiplex PCR, and TCRdb holds only the in-frame ones, with some missing. The repertoire consists of fewer than 120,000 clones, with 76% occurring once and the leading ten covering 13%. The material sequenced was PBMCs. These TCRs come from a man aged 30 to 39 in good health and CMV-seropositive.

V and J are TRBV6-5 and TRBJ2-5; D gene unclear. Germline V CDR1 and CDR2: MNHEY, SVGAGI. The V gene lost 6 bases and the J gene lost 7 bases, with 9 bases spanning the gap. CDR3 size: 11 residues. CDR3 sequence: CASSRGGTQYF. The CDR3 DNA follows: TGTGCCAGCAGCCGCGGTGGGACCCAGTACTTC.

The V gene is TRBV27, the J gene TRBJ1-3, with no clear D. The CDR3 is 12 amino acids. From germline, CDR1 is MNHEY and CDR2 SMNVEV (reference sequence). V dropped 8 bases and J dropped 0 bases, with 5 bases sitting between them. Written as DNA, the CDR3 is TGTGCCAGCCGGGACTCTGGAAACACCATATATTTT. The encoded protein is CASRDSGNTIYF.

The chain recombines TRBV2 with TRBJ2-7, with 7 bases fitting TRBD1. CDR1 is SNHLY and CDR2 is FYNNEI in the germline V gene. With V trimmed by 8 bases and J by 2 bases, 6 bases remained unmatched. The CDR3 extends over 13 amino acids. CDR3 region: CASSHDRAYEQYF. The CDR3 DNA is TGTGCCAGCTCCCATGACAGGGCCTACGAGCAGTACTTC.

The chain recombines TRBV28 with TRBJ1-2; weak D call: TRBD1 (5 bases). Germline loops: CDR1 MDHEN, CDR2 SYDVKM. This CDR3 is 14 amino acids long. The germline V and J ends were trimmed by 3 bases and 2 bases, with 10 bases remaining between them. The CDR3 bases are TGTGCCAGCAGTTTGATTGGGGGGAACTATGGCTACACCTTC. It yields the protein CASSLIGGNYGYTF.

The chain combines TRBV27 with TRBJ1-6; no definite D call. This CDR3 is built from 14 residues. Germline loops: CDR1 MNHEY, CDR2 SMNVEV (reference sequence). V gave up 8 bases and J gave up 10 bases, with 18 bases separating them. The CDR3 coding sequence is TGTGCCAGCCGCCCGAGGGTTGGGCGGTCACCCCTCCACTTT. Translated, it gives CASRPRVGRSPLHF.

CDR3 bases: TGTGCCAGCAGCTTGGGGACAGGGGCGGCGGATACGCAGTATTTT. This gives the protein CASSLGTGAADTQYF. The chain carries TRBV5-6 and TRBJ2-3; 9 positions agree with TRBD1. V shed 0 bases, J shed 6 bases, and the junction held 5 bases outside the gene matches. In germline, CDR1 is SGHDT, CDR2 YYEEEE. The CDR3 is 15 amino acids.

The genes are TRBV19 and TRBJ1-1, with TRBD1 matching 7 bases. CDR3 length: 14 residues. From germline, CDR1 is LNHDA and CDR2 SQIVND (reference sequence). The V gene end was trimmed by 6 bases and the J gene end by 2 bases; junction bases not matched to a gene: 6. This chain's CDR3 is CASRTGTDNTEAFF. In DNA, the CDR3 is TGTGCCAGTAGGACCGGGACAGACAACACTGAAGCTTTCTTT.

This clone was detected only once. The chain joins TRBV6-5 to TRBJ1-1, with TRBD1 as a possible D gene (5 bases). This CDR3 has 14 residues. The V and J ends lost 1 base and 4 bases respectively, with 10 bases between them. Germline V gene lookup returns CDR1 MNHEY and CDR2 SVGAGI. CDR3 protein: CASSYFGGSTEAFF. The CDR3 bases are TGTGCCAGCAGTTACTTCGGGGGGAGCACTGAAGCTTTCTTT.

The chain is built from TRBV2 and TRBJ2-5; D remains unclear. This CDR3 comprises 10 residues. The germline V gene encodes CDR1 SNHLY and CDR2 FYNNEI. V lost 8 bases, J lost 4 bases, and 5 bases lay in between. CDR3 sequence reads: CASEAETQYF. The CDR3 DNA sequence: TGTGCCAGCGAGGCAGAGACCCAGTACTTC. The full variable domain, with the rest looked up from reference TRBV2 and TRBJ2-5, is EPEVTQTPSHQVTQMGQEVILRCVPISNHLYFYWYRQILGQKVEFLVSFYNNEISEKSEIFDDQFSVERPDGSNFTLKIRSTKLEDSAMYFCASEAETQYFGPGTRLLVL.

V usage is TRBV19 and J usage is TRBJ2-7; weak D call: TRBD1 (5 bases). Per germline, CDR1 LNHDA and CDR2 SQIVND (reference sequence). CDR3 length: 12 residues. The V and J ends lost 6 bases and 6 bases respectively, with 12 bases between them. The CDR3 loop reads CASRTAQGEQYF. The CDR3 DNA sequence: TGTGCCAGTAGGACCGCCCAGGGCGAGCAGTACTTC. The full variable domain, in which reference TRBV19 and TRBJ2-7 provide the parts outside the CDR3, is DGGITQSPKYLFRKEGQNVTLSCEQNLNHDAMYWYRQDPGQGLRLIYYSQIVNDFQKGDIAEGYSVSREKKESFPLTVTSAQKNPTAFYLCASRTAQGEQYFGPGTRLTVT.

This clone has just one count. The chain links TRBV19 to TRBJ2-1, with a weak D call TRBD1 (5 bases). V was pared by 9 bases and J by 2 bases, with 20 bases between. CDR3 length equals 16 residues. Looked up from germline, CDR1 is LNHDA and CDR2 is SQIVND (reference sequence). CDR3 in amino acids: CASMSSTGWTYNEQFF. In nucleotides, the CDR3 is TGTGCCAGCATGAGTAGCACAGGATGGACCTACAATGAGCAGTTCTTC.

The rearrangement uses TRBV4-3 and TRBJ2-7; perhaps TRBD2 as D (6 bases). Trimming pared 1 base from V and 3 bases from J, leaving 13 bases between. Per germline, CDR1 LGHNA and CDR2 YSLEER. The CDR3 has 15 amino acids. The CDR3 DNA is TGCGCCAGCAGCCAAGGGCGGGACGTAGACTACGAGCAGTACTTC. Its protein is CASSQGRDVDYEQYF.

This chain connects TRBV6-5 to TRBJ2-1; TRBD2 matches 7 bases. CDR1 is MNHEY, CDR2 SVGAGI, per germline. V lost 5 bases, J lost 5 bases, and 9 bases stayed unmatched. The CDR3 is made up of 15 amino acids. The CDR3 region is CASSHKTGRNNEQFF. As DNA, the CDR3 is TGTGCCAGCAGTCACAAGACCGGGAGGAACAATGAGCAGTTCTTC.

The gene calls are TRBV19 and TRBJ2-7; 7 bases agree with TRBD1. In germline, CDR1 is LNHDA, CDR2 SQIVND (reference sequence). This CDR3 comprises 14 residues. Unmatched junction bases numbered 8, after V lost 3 bases and J lost 6 bases. The CDR3 here is CASSIGQGVREQYF. CDR3 sequence (DNA): TGTGCCAGTAGTATCGGTCAGGGGGTGCGCGAGCAGTACTTC.

The genes are TRBV9 and TRBJ2-5; TRBD2 agrees at 11 bases. V dropped 3 bases and J dropped 1; count of bases not matched to a gene: 5. This CDR3 contains 16 residues. Germline V gene lookup returns CDR1 SGDLS and CDR2 YYNGEE. CDR3 nucleotide sequence: TGTGCCAGCAGCGCCCCCGGGACTAGCGGCCAAGAGACCCAGTACTTC. Translating it yields CASSAPGTSGQETQYF.

The rearrangement uses TRBV11-2 and TRBJ1-1, with 8 bases that match TRBD1. Germline V gene data show CDR1 as SGHAT and CDR2 as FQNNGV. V dropped 1 base and J dropped 7; count of bases not matched to a gene: 5. CDR3 length equals 14 residues. The CDR3 DNA reads TGTGCCAGCAGCTTAGTTCAGGGGGCGGGTGAAGCTTTCTTT. Translated: CASSLVQGAGEAFF.

The rearrangement joins TRBV28 to TRBJ2-2; D possibly corresponds to TRBD2 (6 bases). Trimming took off 7 bases at V and 0 bases at J, with 12 bases between the two ends. CDR3 length: 15 amino acids. The germline V gene encodes CDR1 MDHEN and CDR2 SYDVKM. The CDR3 DNA reads as TGTGCCAGCACCTCCGGCGGGGCGAACACCGGGGAGCTGTTTTTT. Residues: CASTSGGANTGELFF.

The chain recombines TRBV28 with TRBJ2-1; 7 positions agree with TRBD2. The germline CDR1 and CDR2 sequences are MDHEN and SYDVKM. V was clipped by 2 bases and J by 15 bases; unmatched bases: 7. The CDR3 runs to 12 residues. CDR3: CASSLGRTGGFF. The DNA of the CDR3 is TGTGCCAGCAGTTTAGGGAGAACGGGAGGGTTCTTC.

V is TRBV6-4 and J is TRBJ2-3; 15 bases fit TRBD2. The CDR3 runs to 16 residues. J was trimmed by 6 bases and V by 2 bases; bases with no gene match: 3. The germline V gene encodes CDR1 MRHNA and CDR2 SNTAGT. The CDR3 loop reads CASSDSGTSGGDTQYF. The CDR3 nucleotides are TGTGCCAGCAGTGACAGCGGGACTAGCGGGGGGGATACGCAGTATTTT.

The V and J genes are TRBV10-3 and TRBJ2-1, with TRBD2 matching over 9 bases. The germline V gene has CDR1 ENHRY and CDR2 SYGVKD. The CDR3 is 15 amino acids. J was trimmed by 5 bases and V by 4 bases; bases with no gene match: 6. CDR3 nucleotide sequence: TGTGCCATCAGTGGGAGCGGGGGGCGTCACAATGAGCAGTTCTTC. It codes for CAISGSGGRHNEQFF.

This clone was counted a single time. CDR3 protein: CASSVSGTGGDTF. The CDR3 DNA reads as TGTGCCAGCAGCGTCTCCGGGACGGGAGGGGACACCTTC. The chain is built from TRBV9 and TRBJ1-2, with D possibly TRBD1 on 5 matching bases. From germline, CDR1 is SGDLS and CDR2 YYNGEE. Trimming removed 2 bases from V and 12 bases from J, with 17 bases in between. This CDR3 comprises 13 residues.

This chain links TRBV6-5 with TRBJ2-1; tentative D call: TRBD2 (6 bases). The ends were cut back, 6 bases at V and 12 bases at J, with 21 bases in the middle. Germline V CDR1 and CDR2: MNHEY, SVGAGI. The CDR3 totals 14 residues. The CDR3 region has the DNA TGTGCCAGCAGAAATAAACCTAGCGTTACTGGGCAGTTCTTC. This codes for CASRNKPSVTGQFF.

The V call is TRBV19, the J call TRBJ2-5; 8 positions match TRBD2. The CDR3 consists of 14 residues. Trimming cost V 5 bases and J 2 bases; bases outside gene matches: 4. Germline V gene data show CDR1 as LNHDA and CDR2 as SQIVND (reference sequence). The CDR3 DNA is TGTGCCAGTAGTTCTAGCGGGTTTCAAGAGACCCAGTACTTC. Translated, it gives CASSSSGFQETQYF.

V usage is TRBV4-1 and J usage is TRBJ2-5; maybe TRBD2 (6 bases). The length of the CDR3 is 14 residues. The V gene lost 3 bases and the J gene lost 3 bases, with 11 bases spanning the gap. Germline assignment: CDR1 MGHRA and CDR2 YSYEKL. The CDR3 spells CASSQGGTEETQYF. CDR3 DNA: TGCGCCAGCAGCCAGGGAGGTACAGAAGAGACCCAGTACTTC.

V gene TRBV28 combines with J gene TRBJ2-7; TRBD1 matches 9 bases. The CDR3 consists of 15 residues. Germline V lookup: CDR1 MDHEN, CDR2 SYDVKM. Losses at the gene ends were 7 bases for V and 5 bases for J; bases not matched to a gene: 12. The CDR3 coding sequence is TGTGCCAGCAATAACCTCCGGGACAGGGTTCACGAGCAGTACTTC. This sequence encodes CASNNLRDRVHEQYF.

This clone was recorded only once. This CDR3 is also generated by other DNA sequences in the sample. The chain carries TRBV28 and TRBJ2-5; D might be TRBD2 (6 bases). CDR1 and CDR2 from the germline V gene are MDHEN and SYDVKM. Trimming took off 4 bases at V and 1 base at J, with 7 bases between the two ends. The CDR3 is 13 amino acids. CDR3: CASSSGGQETQYF. DNA for the CDR3: TGTGCCAGCAGTTCCGGGGGCCAAGAGACCCAGTACTTC.

This chain joins TRBV30 and TRBJ1-2, with D possibly matching TRBD1 (6 bases). This CDR3 is built from 14 residues. Germline V gene lookup returns CDR1 GTSNPN and CDR2 SVGIG (reference sequence). V lost 0 bases and J lost 2, with 10 bases in between. The CDR3 reads CAWSVEGDNYGYTF. The CDR3 DNA follows: TGTGCCTGGAGTGTAGAGGGGGACAACTATGGCTACACCTTC.

The chain employs TRBV5-5 and TRBJ1-4; D gene ambiguous. CDR3 length equals 14 residues. Germline V gene lookup returns CDR1 SGHKS and CDR2 YYEKEE (reference sequence). Trimming cost V 0 bases and J 6 bases, with 9 bases left between them. The CDR3 sequence: CASSLAGLDEKLFF. CDR3 DNA: TGTGCCAGCAGCTTGGCCGGGTTGGATGAAAAACTGTTTTTT. Complete variable domain (other parts from reference TRBV5-5 and TRBJ1-4): DAGVTQSPTHLIKTRGQQVTLRCSPISGHKSVSWYQQVLGQGPQFIFQYYEKEERGRGNFPDRFSARQFPNYSSELNVNALLLGDSALYLCASSLAGLDEKLFFGSGTQLSVL.

This rearrangement joins TRBV5-1 to TRBJ1-1; 8 bases are a match to TRBD1. Germline assignment: CDR1 SGHRS and CDR2 YFSETQ. There are 16 residues in the CDR3. V lost 4 bases, J lost 3 bases, and 11 bases stayed unmatched. CDR3 DNA: TGCGCCAGCAGCCCTCTCCCGACAGGGGCGGACACTGAAGCTTTCTTT. Amino acid sequence: CASSPLPTGADTEAFF.

The chain is built from TRBV28 and TRBJ1-5; a weak D match, TRBD1 (6 bases). The CDR3 runs 16 residues. With 3 bases removed from V and 2 bases from J, the gap between germline ends came to 14 bases. CDR1 is MDHEN and CDR2 is SYDVKM in the germline V gene. CDR3 sequence (DNA): TGTGCCAGCAGTTTTGGCACCAGGGGTGGCAATCAGCCCCAGCATTTT. It is translated as CASSFGTRGGNQPQHF.

This clone was found a few times. Additional DNA sequences in this sample encode the identical CDR3. The chain recombines TRBV27 with TRBJ1-5; D gene ambiguous. Trimming cost V 2 bases and J 4 bases, with 6 bases left between them. There are 13 residues in the CDR3. The germline CDR1 and CDR2 sequences are MNHEY and SMNVEV (reference sequence). CDR3 bases: TGTGCCAGCAGTTTAAGAGAGAATCAGCCCCAGCATTTT. Its protein product is CASSLRENQPQHF.

In its sample, this clone was seen a few times. This chain links TRBV30 with TRBJ2-4, with a possible D match to TRBD2 (6 bases). Germline values: CDR1 GTSNPN, CDR2 SVGIG (reference sequence). V lost 8 bases, J lost 1 base, and 15 bases lay in between. The CDR3 spans 14 residues. CDR3 sequence (DNA): TGTGCCGGAGGGCTCCCCGGGGCCAAAAACATTCAGTACTTC. It encodes CAGGLPGAKNIQYF.